The rows below give T cell receptor beta chains drawn from one sample of a study of blood T cell repertoires in COVID-19. The repertoire was sequenced with immunoSEQ multiplex PCR; TCRdb's copy has only in-frame clones and lacks some. The sample contains about 250,000 clones, 85% of which appear only once. Sequencing was done on a sample of PBMCs or T cells enriched from blood (not recorded which). These receptors were taken from a woman aged 50 to 60 with acute COVID-19. The CDR3 runs from the conserved cysteine through the conserved F or W.

cdr3_aa	j_call	v_call
CASSAGTVFYGYTF	TRBJ1-2	TRBV5-6
CASREMVSPINGYTF	TRBJ1-2	TRBV2
CASSLAMGGSNQPQHF	TRBJ1-5	TRBV7-2
CASSEALGATQYF	TRBJ2-3	TRBV2
CASSSSFETGTGNSPLHF	TRBJ1-6	TRBV7-8
CASSSDTRFSGNTIYF	TRBJ1-3	TRBV7-9
CASSERDSYEQYF	TRBJ2-7	TRBV10-1
CSAGQGGGYTF	TRBJ1-2	TRBV20-1
CASSPGTGRGYGYTF	TRBJ1-2	TRBV19
CASSKGQGDAETQYF	TRBJ2-5	TRBV19
CASSQGQGYTKNIQYF	TRBJ2-4	TRBV4-1
CASSATRQRDGYTF	TRBJ1-2	TRBV25-1
CASFRARESEAFF	TRBJ1-1	TRBV5-4
CASSEDRAVNQPQHF	TRBJ1-5	TRBV7-2
CSGGQGNTQETQYF	TRBJ2-5	TRBV29-1
CSAPDSYEQYF	TRBJ2-7	TRBV20-1
CASSSTLNYGYTF	TRBJ1-2	TRBV5-5
CASSAPGGINYGYTF	TRBJ1-2	TRBV5-4
CASSYSGGTTEAFF	TRBJ1-1	TRBV6-5
CASSPGSSYNEQFF	TRBJ2-1	TRBV11-3
CASSEAPGSGGYTF	TRBJ1-2	TRBV6-1
CASSQVDGHNQPQHF	TRBJ1-5	TRBV4-3
CASSLAGQATNYGYTF	TRBJ1-2	TRBV11-2
CASSQDQASHTQYF	TRBJ2-3	TRBV3-1/TRBV3-2
CASSIVTDSNQPQHF	TRBJ1-5	TRBV28
CASSVAVGDSINTEAFF	TRBJ1-1	TRBV9
CASSRSGVGDGYTF	TRBJ1-2	TRBV27
CASRVAAGGPRSGELFF	TRBJ2-2	TRBV9